This T cell receptor (beta chain) was sequenced for a study of shared clonotypes between healthy human individuals. Study-level information: Each donor's CD4 naive and CD4 memory cells filled three plates apiece, CD8 naive two, and CD8 memory one.

The germline gives CDR1 SQVTM, CDR2 ANQGSEA. Trimming removed 6 bases at V and 2 bases at J, with 13 bases between. This CDR3 comprises 13 residues. About this clone itself: Its matching antigen is unknown.

Original processing methods: Junction-only immunoSEQ data arrived without quality scores, meaning filtering differed. The table came from immunoSEQ multiplex PCR; TCRdb's copy has only in-frame clones and leaves some out. The DNA was the basis for D and trimming; V, J and clone size are from that table. The sample comprises 1,500,000 or so clones, 98% of which are singletons, and under 0.45% rests with the top ten. Study observations and caveats: Several donors held about 5% of naive CD4 clonotypes in common.

The source of this sequence is a man in his thirties or forties in good health. Sequencing was performed on naive CD4+ T cells sorted from blood. Subset reported: CD45RA+ positively selected. This rearrangement joins TRBV29-1 to TRBJ1-2; D uncertain. This CDR3 is CSVPGGSNYGYTF. The CDR3 nucleotides are TGCAGCGTCCCTGGCGGGTCGAACTATGGCTACACCTTC.